These 21 T cell receptor beta chains originate from one sample sequenced in a study of blood T cell repertoires in COVID-19. TCRdb's table, derived via immunoSEQ multiplex PCR, lists solely in-frame clones and lacks some. This sample has 130,000 to 150,000 clones, with 75% to 90% found just once. Sequenced sample: peripheral blood. All receptors come from a man aged 50 to 60 who had recovered from COVID-19.

This chain connects TRBV4-3 to TRBJ1-1, with no clear D. V was clipped by 2 bases and J by 0 bases, with 4 bases between them. Germline CDR1 is LGHNA and CDR2 is YSLEER. The CDR3 sequence is 13 residues long. CDR3 protein: CASSQQMNTEAFF. In DNA form, the CDR3 reads TGCGCCAGCAGCCAACAGATGAACACTGAAGCTTTCTTT.

The chain uses TRBV7-6 and TRBJ2-6, with D uncertain. Germline assignment: CDR1 SGHVS and CDR2 FNYEAQ. The CDR3 has 15 residues. Trimming removed 3 bases from V and 0 bases from J, with 6 bases in between. CDR3 in amino acids: CASSFQDSGANVLTF. DNA for the CDR3: TGTGCCAGCAGCTTTCAGGACTCTGGGGCCAACGTCCTGACTTTC. Looking up the rest from reference TRBV7-6 and TRBJ2-6 gives the full variable domain: GAGVSQSPRYKVTKRGQDVALRCDPISGHVSLYWYRQALGQGPEFLTYFNYEAQQDKSGLPNDRFSAERPEGSISTLTIQRTEQRDSAMYRCASSFQDSGANVLTFGAGSRLTVL.

CDR3 nucleotides: TGTGCCAGCAGCAAGGAGTTACTAGCGGGGGGCTCCTACAATGAGCAGTTCTTC. This translates into CASSKELLAGGSYNEQFF. V gene TRBV3-1 (or the pseudogene TRBV3-2) combines with J gene TRBJ2-1; TRBD2 matches 12 bases. CDR1 is LGHDT and CDR2 is YNNKEL in the germline V gene (reference sequence). CDR3 length equals 18 residues. The junction had 8 bases not matched to a gene; V was cut back by 5 bases and J by 0 bases.

The chain employs TRBV6-6 and TRBJ2-3; 7 positions match TRBD2. V gave up 6 bases and J gave up 4 bases; unmatched junction bases: 10. The CDR3 is made up of 15 amino acids. Germline V gives CDR1 MNHNY, CDR2 SVGAGI (reference sequence). CDR3 in DNA: TGTGCCAGCAGCGAACTAGCGCCTTGGTCAGATACGCAGTATTTT. Its protein is CASSELAPWSDTQYF.

V gene TRBV4-3 combines with J gene TRBJ1-6, with 12 bases lining up with TRBD1. CDR1 and CDR2 (germline): LGHNA, YSLEER. There are 20 residues in the CDR3. Unmatched junction bases numbered 13, after V lost 4 bases and J lost 3 bases. CDR3 DNA: TGCGCCAGCAGCCGGTCTGAAGGGACAGGGGGCCATCTCTATAATTCACCCCTCCACTTT. The encoded protein is CASSRSEGTGGHLYNSPLHF.

The gene calls are TRBV5-4 and TRBJ2-1; D perhaps matches TRBD2 (6 bases). The V gene lost 0 bases and the J gene lost 8 bases, with 18 bases spanning the gap. The CDR3 runs 16 residues. In germline, CDR1 is SGHNT, CDR2 YYREEE (reference sequence). The CDR3 DNA is TGTGCCAGCAGCTTGGCTGGGAGGAATCAATACGATGAGCAGTTCTTC. It yields the protein CASSLAGRNQYDEQFF.

This clone was seen only once. The chain joins TRBV28 to TRBJ2-7, with 9 bases that match TRBD1. CDR1 MDHEN and CDR2 SYDVKM come from the germline V gene. This CDR3 comprises 16 residues. V gave up 5 bases and J gave up 0 bases; unmatched junction bases: 8. DNA for the CDR3: TGTGCCAGCAGTGCATTTCGGACAGGGGCCTCCTACGAGCAGTACTTC. The encoded protein is CASSAFRTGASYEQYF.

The chain uses TRBV7-2 and TRBJ2-5; 11 bases agree with TRBD2. Trimming removed 2 bases from V and 2 bases from J; junction bases left unmatched: 4. CDR3 size: 16 residues. CDR1 and CDR2 from the germline V gene are SGHTA and FQGNSA. DNA for the CDR3: TGTGCCAGCAGCTTAAATAGCGGGGGGGGTCAAGAGACCCAGTACTTC. This translates into CASSLNSGGGQETQYF.

J is TRBJ1-1 and V is TRBV14, with no clear D. The CDR3 has 15 amino acids. Between the trimmed V and J ends, which lost 1 base and 2 bases, there was a span of 11 bases. Germline loops: CDR1 SGHDN, CDR2 FVKESK. The CDR3 protein is CASSQGWEANTEAFF. In DNA form, the CDR3 reads TGTGCCAGCAGCCAAGGGTGGGAGGCCAACACTGAAGCTTTCTTT. The full variable domain, its missing parts supplied by reference TRBV14 and TRBJ1-1, is EAGVTQFPSHSVIEKGQTVTLRCDPISGHDNLYWYRRVMGKEIKFLLHFVKESKQDESGMPNNRFLAERTGGTYSTLKVQPAELEDSGVYFCASSQGWEANTEAFFGQGTRLTVV.

The CDR3 is CASSLERGGNNEQFF. CDR3 DNA sequence: TGTGCCAGCAGCTTAGAGAGAGGGGGCAACAATGAGCAGTTCTTC. The V and J genes are TRBV7-2 and TRBJ2-1; 7 nucleotides agree with TRBD1. The CDR3 spans 15 residues. Germline V gene data show CDR1 as SGHTA and CDR2 as FQGNSA. The V segment lost 1 base and the J segment 5 bases; nucleotides outside the gene matches: 5.

This clone has only a few counts. The genes are TRBV2 and TRBJ1-6; 10 bases line up with TRBD1. The length of the CDR3 is 19 residues. Germline trimming cut 5 bases from V and 3 bases from J; bases unmatched to any gene: 13. The V gene's germline CDR1 is SNHLY and CDR2 FYNNEI. The DNA of the CDR3 is TGTGCCAGCAGTTACGACCCGGGACAGGGGTCTTTCTATAATTCACCCCTCCACTTT. It yields the protein CASSYDPGQGSFYNSPLHF.

The rearrangement links TRBV11-2 to TRBJ2-7; D perhaps matches TRBD1 (6 bases). CDR3 length: 12 residues. V shed 5 bases and J shed 3 bases, with 8 bases lying between them. CDR1 is SGHAT and CDR2 is FQNNGV in the germline V gene. The CDR3: CASSPGVYEQYF. In nucleotides, the CDR3 is TGTGCCAGCAGCCCAGGGGTCTACGAGCAGTACTTC.

The chain links TRBV11-3 to TRBJ1-1; D unresolved. Germline-derived CDR1 and CDR2 are SGHNT and YENEEA. V lost 1 base, J lost 2 bases, and 8 bases lay in between. The CDR3 is made up of 14 amino acids. CDR3 sequence (DNA): TGTGCCAGCAGCTTAGGCAGATCCAACACTGAAGCTTTCTTT. Its translation is CASSLGRSNTEAFF.

This clone was recorded only once. The J gene is TRBJ2-3, the V gene TRBV7-9, with no clear D. Looked up from germline, CDR1 is SEHNR and CDR2 is FQNEAQ (reference sequence). The V end lost 5 bases, the J end lost 4 bases, and 13 bases lay between the germline ends. The CDR3 has 14 residues. CDR3 in amino acids: CASSPVGFPDTQYF. The CDR3 nucleotides read TGTGCCAGCAGCCCGGTGGGCTTTCCAGATACGCAGTATTTT.

A few counts support this clone. CDR3 nucleotides: TGTGCCAGTCGGCTCAGGGAGGCCGGGGAGCTGTTTTTT. This encodes CASRLREAGELFF. This chain joins TRBV19 and TRBJ2-2; TRBD2 might be the D (6 bases). Trimming took 8 bases from V and 6 from J, leaving 13 bases between them. In germline, CDR1 is LNHDA, CDR2 SQIVND (reference sequence). The CDR3 totals 13 residues.

Only one count was recorded for this clone. This chain connects TRBV12-3 or TRBV12-4 to TRBJ1-1; D is unclear. Trimming removed 7 bases at V and 6 bases at J, with 12 bases between. The CDR3 loop spans 12 amino acids. Written as DNA, the CDR3 is TGTGCCAGCACCCGCGGGTTGGCTGAAGCTTTCTTT. Protein: CASTRGLAEAFF.

V and J are TRBV19 and TRBJ2-7; 7 positions match TRBD1. CDR1 LNHDA and CDR2 SQIVND come from the germline V gene (reference sequence). This CDR3 has 17 amino acids. Unmatched junction bases numbered 10, after V lost 1 base and J lost 1 base. CDR3 in DNA: TGTGCCAGTAGTATAGCCTCGCCAGGGGGTTTTTCCTACGAGCAGTACTTC. Protein: CASSIASPGGFSYEQYF.

The chain employs TRBV5-1 and TRBJ2-2; D uncertain. V lost 4 bases, J lost 1 base, and 11 bases lay in between. The CDR3 has 15 amino acids. Germline loops: CDR1 SGHRS, CDR2 YFSETQ. Here the CDR3 DNA reads TGCGCCAGCAGCACCTCGACTCGGAACACCGGGGAGCTGTTTTTT. This gives the protein CASSTSTRNTGELFF.

The rearrangement links TRBV4-3 to TRBJ2-1, with D perhaps matching TRBD1 (6 bases). This CDR3 comprises 15 residues. Germline values: CDR1 LGHNA, CDR2 YSLEER. Trimming left V 3 bases short and J 6 bases short, with 15 bases between. The CDR3 region is CASSHAPGRGNEQFF. Written as DNA, the CDR3 is TGCGCCAGCAGCCACGCCCCCGGCAGGGGCAATGAGCAGTTCTTC.

This clone has more than one count but fewer than ten. V and J are TRBV3-1 (or the pseudogene TRBV3-2) and TRBJ1-5; D unclear. The CDR3 has 15 amino acids. V was trimmed by 1 base and J by 3 bases, leaving 10 bases between them. Germline loops: CDR1 LGHDT, CDR2 YNNKEL (reference sequence). The CDR3 is CASSQGGGNNQPQHF. The CDR3 DNA reads as TGTGCCAGCAGCCAAGGGGGAGGGAACAATCAGCCCCAGCATTTT.

V usage is TRBV5-1 and J usage is TRBJ2-3, with 9 bases identical to TRBD1. Per the germline V gene, CDR1 is SGHRS and CDR2 is YFSETQ. The J segment lost 8 bases and the V segment lost 8 bases, leaving 12 bases of the junction unmatched. The CDR3 is made up of 14 amino acids. The CDR3 here is CASTSGTGTATQYF. CDR3 coding DNA: TGCGCCAGTACCTCCGGGACAGGGACGGCTACGCAGTATTTT. Full variable domain (outside the CDR3, taken from reference TRBV5-1 and TRBJ2-3): KAGVTQTPRYLIKTRGQQVTLSCSPISGHRSVSWYQQTPGQGLQFLFEYFSETQRNKGNFPGRFSGRQFSNSRSEMNVSTLELGDSALYLCASTSGTGTATQYFGPGTRLTVL.